This T cell receptor beta chain was recovered during a study of beta chain features in type 1 diabetes. With regard to this clone: Its target is unknown.

Every bit of the isolated RNA underwent reverse transcription, so sequencing read expressed TCRB transcripts. About 3.7 million reads per sample were averaged for naive, central memory and regulatory samples. Method: immunoSEQ multiplex PCR; TCRdb's copy keeps in-frame clones and lacks some. The table records 600,000 to 750,000 clones, about an eighth of them present only once. Study-level points and caveats: Shorter TCRB CDR3s, moderately but significantly so, marked every one of the four CD4+ subsets in Type 1 diabetes patients.

The receptor's source is a young man with type 1 diabetes. Sequenced sample: naive CD4+ T cells from blood.

The CDR3 DNA reads TGTGCCAGCAGGGAACTGGAGCTGTTTTTT. This translates into CASRELELFF. The J gene is TRBJ2-2, the V gene TRBV6-1; D unresolved. CDR1 is MNHNS, CDR2 SASEGT, per germline. CDR3 length: 10 amino acids. V was cut by 6 bases and J by 10 bases, with 6 bases left in between.